Detailed here is one T cell receptor (beta chain). Template material for amplifying TCR beta CDR3 regions consisted of RNA transcripts. Using the HTBI primer set, a first-round RT-PCR was run on the TCR CDR3. TCRdb re-called the multiplex PCR reads through MiXCR, storing one row per CDR3 protein. The data contain roughly 200,000 distinct CDR3 sequences, 15% to 20% of them seen just once; the ten biggest clones take up 44%. Clinical symptoms, serum thyroxine, TRAb, thyroid ultrasound and orbital computed tomography established diagnosis. This sample is part of a study of T cells in Graves' hyperthyroidism and ophthalmopathy. This CDR3 is 15 amino acids long. Germline trimming cut 0 bases from V and 6 bases from J; bases unmatched to any gene: 7. CDR1 is DFQATT and CDR2 is SNEGSKA in the germline V gene (reference sequence).

V and J are TRBV20-1 and TRBJ2-7; 11 bases agree with TRBD2. The receptor was derived from a middle-aged man with Graves' hyperthyroidism. Sequencing used blood. This CDR3 reads CSARELAGALSEQYF. The CDR3 DNA reads as TGCAGTGCTAGAGAACTAGCGGGAGCTCTAAGCGAGCAGTACTTC.